This T cell receptor (beta chain) came from a study of CD8+ T cells in alopecia areata. RNA was extracted and reverse transcribed into cDNA as the sequencing template. Libraries were prepared by immunoSEQ multiplex PCR; TCRdb keeps only in-frame clonotypes and omits some of them. The data show over 100,000 clones, about 59% seen once. Trimming removed 2 bases from V and 7 bases from J; junction bases left unmatched: 5. Germline loops: CDR1 ENHRY, CDR2 SYGVKD. The CDR3 is 14 amino acids. Regarding the study as a whole: Sequencing of scalp samples also captures resident alphabeta T cells of normal skin. TCR sharing across patients was less clear than in mice, possibly HLA-related. Among the top 100, expanded CD8+ clones, as well as scalp clonality, were significantly decreased by tofacitinib.

Specified treatment: oral pan-JAK inhibitor, 5-10 mg twice daily. Collected material from alopecia areata patients comprised lesional scalp punch biopsies and peripheral blood. This clone was found a few times. The target antigen is unknown. The receptor's source is a human donor with alopecia areata. Sequencing used CD8+ T cells sorted from blood, obtained at week 24, from a patient treated with tofacitinib. The rearrangement joins TRBV10-3 to TRBJ2-1; the match to TRBD2 covers 7 bases. The CDR3 nucleotides read TGTGCCATCAGTGAGATAAATAGCGGGAATGAGCAGTTCTTC. Encoded protein: CAISEINSGNEQFF.